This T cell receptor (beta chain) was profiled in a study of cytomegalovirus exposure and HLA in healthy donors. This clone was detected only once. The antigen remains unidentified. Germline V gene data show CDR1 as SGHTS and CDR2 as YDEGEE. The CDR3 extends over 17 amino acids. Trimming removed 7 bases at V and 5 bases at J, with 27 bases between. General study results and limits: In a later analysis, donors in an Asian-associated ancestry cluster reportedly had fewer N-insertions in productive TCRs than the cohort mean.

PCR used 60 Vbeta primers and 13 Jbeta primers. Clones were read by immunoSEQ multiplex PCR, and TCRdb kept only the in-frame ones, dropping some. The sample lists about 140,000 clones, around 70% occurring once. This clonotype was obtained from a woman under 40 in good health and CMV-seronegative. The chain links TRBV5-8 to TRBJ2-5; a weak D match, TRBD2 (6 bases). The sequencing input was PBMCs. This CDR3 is CASPQAFTGSYKETQYF. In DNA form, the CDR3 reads TGTGCCAGCCCCCAGGCTTTTACCGGGAGTTACAAGGAGACCCAGTACTTC.